This T cell receptor (beta chain) was profiled in a study of response to subunit inactivated influenza vaccine. Study-level points and caveats: After each seasonal influenza vaccination, few new T cells are recruited, the authors suggested.

TCRdb recomputed calls from the RT-PCR reads with MiXCR, one row per CDR3 protein. Seen here are under 800,000 distinct CDR3 sequences, approximately 15% observed once, and the top ten hold 6.5% to 8.5%. Comment on this clonotype: What it recognizes is unknown.

The CDR3 is 13 amino acids. Germline CDR1 MNHNS, CDR2 SASEGT. J was trimmed by 10 bases and V by 3 bases; bases with no gene match: 0. The sequence derives from a man aged 50 to 59 who received an inactivated influenza vaccine. The source was PBMCs from blood, collected around 14 days before vaccination. The chain is built from TRBV6-1 and TRBJ1-6; 10 bases align to TRBD1. CDR3 sequence reads: CASSEGQGSPLHF. The CDR3 region has the DNA TGTGCCAGCAGTGAGGGACAGGGGTCACCCCTCCACTTT.